Listed below are T cell receptor beta chains from one sample, sequenced in a study of radiation and T cells in renal cell carcinoma. Sequencing was performed with immunoSEQ multiplex PCR; in TCRdb, only in-frame clones are kept and a portion is missing. The data contain some 130,000 clones, roughly four fifths of them singletons. The sample consisted of blood, taken from a patient whose treatment included radiotherapy and nephrectomy. Receptors were obtained from an older woman with renal cell carcinoma. Both conserved end residues are part of each CDR3. Expanded clones are given a class, and other clones once, few, many or no size at all.

-,TRBJ1-1,TRBV6-5,CASSPNPGSFTEAFF
-,TRBJ2-7,TRBV2,CASSGGGTYEQYF
-,TRBJ2-3,TRBV7-9,CASSLGIGMSGTDTQYF
-,TRBJ1-2,TRBV5-1,CASSLDGDPAGYTF
-,TRBJ1-6,TRBV6-4,CASRTGTGIYNSPLHF
-,TRBJ2-1,TRBV2,CASSEGGTYNEQFF
-,TRBJ2-7,TRBV7-9,CASSLAHGQGRYF
once,TRBJ2-7,TRBV14,CASSPAGAYEQYF
-,TRBJ2-1,TRBV10-2,CASAGGAYNEQFF
-,TRBJ1-6,TRBV6-5,CASAAVGVGSPLHF
-,TRBJ2-4,TRBV10-3,CAISRGLAGGAPGTAKNIQYF
-,TRBJ2-5,TRBV5-5,CASSQGGTGQETQYF
few,TRBJ1-1,TRBV6-1,CASRTNRGTTEAFF
-,TRBJ1-2,TRBV19,CASKAGYGYTF
-,TRBJ2-5,TRBV6-1,CASSGAETQYF
-,TRBJ2-1,TRBV19,CASSRIGTYNEQFF
-,TRBJ2-1,TRBV5-6,CASRRTGGNEQFF
-,TRBJ2-6,TRBV28,CASSHNSGANVLTF
-,TRBJ1-2,TRBV10-3,CAIRKGQGEDGYTF
-,TRBJ1-1,TRBV5-4,CASSTGTGGTEAFF
once,TRBJ1-1,TRBV5-1,CASSDRQGATEAFF
few,TRBJ1-2,TRBV6-5,CASSSPGQGAGGYTF
-,TRBJ2-1,TRBV29-1,CSVVTPGGGAAEREQFF
-,TRBJ1-2,TRBV5-1,CASSLGSYGYTF
-,TRBJ2-7,TRBV18,CASSDRGGNEQYF
-,TRBJ2-7,TRBV5-1,CASSPGTTPKEQYF
-,TRBJ1-6,TRBV19,CASSIGGQLSPLHF
once,TRBJ1-2,TRBV6-1,CASTGAYGYTF
-,TRBJ1-5,TRBV5-1,CASSLTGAGNQPQHF
-,TRBJ2-7,TRBV5-1,CASSKRELDEQYF
-,TRBJ2-3,TRBV9,CASSPLSSGVRDTQYF
-,TRBJ2-2,TRBV7-9,CASTGLAANTGELFF
-,TRBJ2-2,TRBV28,CASSLPNTGELFF
-,TRBJ1-1,TRBV6-4,CASSDSTFENTEAFF
-,TRBJ2-7,TRBV4-2,CASSHATGGTYEQYF
-,TRBJ1-2,TRBV7-9,CASSLSGYGYTF
-,TRBJ2-7,TRBV9,CASSVGIGTTSYEQYF
-,TRBJ1-4,TRBV5-1,CASSQANTGGEGKLFF
-,TRBJ2-3,TRBV9,CASSVGGDTQYF
-,TRBJ2-3,TRBV2,CASSGQGSDTDTQYF
-,-,TRBV25-1,CASSVPGQSEQYF
-,TRBJ2-7,TRBV21-1,CASSKEKGWTGGVSYEQYF
-,TRBJ1-1,TRBV4-1,CASSRMGIPPFEAFF
once,TRBJ2-5,TRBV30,CAWSYRGHSETQYF
-,TRBJ1-1,TRBV5-1,CASSLESRRKFEAFF